The 24 T cell receptor beta chains reported below all come from one sample, sequenced in a study of control samples from healthy donors and cancer patients. Measured with immunoSEQ multiplex PCR; TCRdb has only the in-frame clones, and not every one. The sample includes 150,000 or so clones, around 93% of them seen just once. The sequenced sample was blood. These receptors were collected from a woman aged 60-70 years in good health.

This clone was counted once. The chain joins TRBV6-1 to TRBJ2-3; 9 nucleotides agree with TRBD1. V dropped 3 bases and J dropped 2; count of bases not matched to a gene: 3. Germline CDR1 and CDR2: MNHNS and SASEGT. This CDR3 has 15 residues. Here the CDR3 reads CASSEGTGTTDTQYF. Written as DNA, the CDR3 is TGTGCCAGCAGTGAGGGGACAGGGACCACAGATACGCAGTATTTT.

The chain has TRBV7-6 and TRBJ2-6, with no clear D. The V and J ends lost 9 bases and 0 bases respectively, with 9 bases between them. The CDR3 is 14 amino acids. Germline-derived CDR1 and CDR2 are SGHVS and FNYEAQ. The CDR3 DNA follows: TGTGCCAGTAGGAAAGACTCTGGGGCCAACGTCCTGACTTTC. Protein product: CASRKDSGANVLTF.

The chain employs TRBV4-1 and TRBJ1-1; the D is unclear. Trimming took 3 bases from V and 1 from J, leaving 9 bases between them. The CDR3 is made up of 14 amino acids. Germline assignment: CDR1 MGHRA and CDR2 YSYEKL. This CDR3 is CASSQAQENTEAFF. The CDR3 nucleotides read TGCGCCAGCAGCCAGGCACAAGAGAACACTGAAGCTTTCTTT.

The chain recombines TRBV6-1 with TRBJ1-3, with 7 bases aligning to TRBD1. Germline V gives CDR1 MNHNS, CDR2 SASEGT. After removal of 6 bases from V and 4 bases from J, the junction contained 6 bases not matched to a gene. The CDR3 has 14 residues. CDR3 coding DNA: TGTGCCAGCAGCCGGCAGGGGGAAGGAAACACCATATATTTT. Translating gives CASSRQGEGNTIYF.

This rearrangement joins TRBV12-3 or TRBV12-4 to TRBJ1-4, with unresolved D. The CDR3 runs 12 residues. Trimming left V 5 bases short and J 8 bases short, with 9 bases between. CDR3 sequence reads: CASSPSREKLFF. CDR3 nucleotide sequence: TGTGCCAGCAGTCCTTCTCGAGAAAAACTGTTTTTT.

This clone appeared a single time. The chain recombines TRBV4-1 with TRBJ1-3; D is unclear. Germline V lookup: CDR1 MGHRA, CDR2 YSYEKL. The V end was cut by 0 bases, the J end by 2 bases, with 5 bases between. CDR3 length: 14 amino acids. The CDR3 spells CASSQDMAGNTIYF. DNA of the CDR3: TGCGCCAGCAGCCAAGACATGGCTGGAAACACCATATATTTT.

The genes are TRBV7-2 and TRBJ1-1, with D possibly TRBD1 on 5 matching bases. The CDR3 loop spans 14 amino acids. Per the germline V gene, CDR1 is SGHTA and CDR2 is FQGNSA. V lost 3 bases to trimming and J lost 1 base, with 9 bases between them. In DNA form, the CDR3 reads TGTGCCAGCAGCTTGGGGCAGACGAACACTGAAGCTTTCTTT. The encoded protein is CASSLGQTNTEAFF.

This chain joins TRBV7-2 and TRBJ1-4, with D perhaps TRBD1 (5 bases). Germline V gives CDR1 SGHTA, CDR2 FQGNSA. V was clipped by 4 bases and J by 12 bases, with 21 bases between them. The CDR3 is made up of 15 amino acids. The CDR3: CASSSPTAVAGELFF. In nucleotides, the CDR3 is TGTGCCAGCAGCTCTCCGACTGCCGTTGCGGGGGAACTGTTTTTT.

The genes are TRBV30 and TRBJ1-1, with a possible D match to TRBD1 (6 bases). Trimming shortened V by 1 base and J by 7 bases, and 10 bases separated the two germline ends. The CDR3 length is 12 residues. CDR1 is GTSNPN, CDR2 SVGIG, per germline (reference sequence). The CDR3 here is CAWSGTAYEAFF. The CDR3 DNA sequence: TGTGCCTGGAGTGGGACAGCCTATGAAGCTTTCTTT. The full variable domain, in which reference TRBV30 and TRBJ1-1 provide the parts outside the CDR3, is SQTIHQWPATLVQPVGSPLSLECTVEGTSNPNLYWYRQAAGRGLQLLFYSVGIGQISSEVPQNLSASRPQDRQFILSSKKLLLSDSGFYLCAWSGTAYEAFFGQGTRLTVV.

J is TRBJ2-1 and V is TRBV11-3, with D maybe TRBD2 (6 bases). The CDR3 sequence is 15 residues long. Trimming stripped 5 bases from V and 8 bases from J, with 19 bases between. The germline CDR1 and CDR2 sequences are SGHNT and YENEEA. The CDR3 DNA follows: TGTGCCAGCAGCCCCTCGGGGGTCTTGGGGTATGAGCAGTTCTTC. Protein sequence: CASSPSGVLGYEQFF.

The J gene is TRBJ1-1, the V gene TRBV3-1 (or the pseudogene TRBV3-2), with TRBD1 identical over 7 bases. The CDR3 totals 14 residues. The germline CDR1 and CDR2 sequences are LGHDT and YNNKEL (reference sequence). The junction had 9 bases not matched to a gene; V was cut back by 4 bases and J by 7 bases. The CDR3 DNA follows: TGTGCCAGCAGCCCGGTGGGGGGACAGTTTGAAGCTTTCTTT. This codes for CASSPVGGQFEAFF.

CDR3: CASSSRQREKLFF. The CDR3 DNA reads as TGTGCCAGCAGCTCCAGACAACGGGAAAAACTGTTTTTT. The chain has TRBV13 and TRBJ1-4, with no clear D. The germline CDR1 and CDR2 sequences are PRHDT and FYEKMQ (reference sequence). Trimming cost V 4 bases and J 8 bases, with 11 bases left between them. CDR3 length equals 13 residues.

The gene calls are TRBV15 and TRBJ1-1; D is uncertain. The CDR3 totals 14 residues. Trimming removed 0 bases at V and 4 bases at J, with 9 bases between. Germline V CDR1 and CDR2: LNHNV, YYDKDF (reference sequence). The CDR3: CATSRDDLGTEAFF. The CDR3 region has the DNA TGTGCCACCAGCAGAGATGACTTGGGCACTGAAGCTTTCTTT. Based on the CDR3 plus reference TRBV15 and TRBJ1-1, the full variable domain is DAMVIQNPRYQVTQFGKPVTLSCSQTLNHNVMYWYQQKSSQAPKLLFHYYDKDFNNEADTPDNFQSRRPNTSFCFLDIRSPGLGDTAMYLCATSRDDLGTEAFFGQGTRLTVV.

There are a few counts of this clone. V gene TRBV6-2 or TRBV6-3 combines with J gene TRBJ1-2; D gene ambiguous. Germline V gene sequence: CDR1 MNHEY, CDR2 SVGEGT. Trimming pared 2 bases from V and 8 bases from J, leaving 9 bases between. CDR3 length: 12 residues. CDR3: CASSYRPGGYTF. The DNA for the CDR3 is TGTGCCAGCAGTTACCGCCCGGGGGGCTACACCTTC.

V and J are TRBV14 and TRBJ2-3; D unresolved. Germline V gene lookup returns CDR1 SGHDN and CDR2 FVKESK. This CDR3 region has 12 residues. The V gene lost 3 bases and the J gene lost 6 bases, with 7 bases spanning the gap. Here the CDR3 reads CASSHEWDTQYF. The CDR3, as DNA: TGTGCCAGCAGCCACGAATGGGATACGCAGTATTTT. Looking up the rest from reference TRBV14 and TRBJ2-3 gives the full variable domain: EAGVTQFPSHSVIEKGQTVTLRCDPISGHDNLYWYRRVMGKEIKFLLHFVKESKQDESGMPNNRFLAERTGGTYSTLKVQPAELEDSGVYFCASSHEWDTQYFGPGTRLTVL.

V is TRBV18 and J is TRBJ1-6; 11 positions match TRBD1. The V and J ends lost 4 bases and 10 bases, in that order; junction bases with no gene match: 6. This CDR3 has 15 amino acids. CDR1 is KGHSH and CDR2 is LQKENI in the germline V gene. CDR3 nucleotide sequence: TGTGCCAGCTCACAATCCGGGACAGGGGGATCACCCCTCCACTTT. This translates into CASSQSGTGGSPLHF.

The V and J genes are TRBV3-1 (or the pseudogene TRBV3-2) and TRBJ2-1; 7 bases match TRBD2. The junction had 3 bases not matched to a gene; V was cut back by 1 base and J by 3 bases. The CDR3 consists of 15 residues. Germline V CDR1 and CDR2: LGHDT, YNNKEL (reference sequence). The CDR3 nucleotides read TGTGCCAGCAGCCAAGCTGGCGGGGGCTACAATGAGCAGTTCTTC. It translates to CASSQAGGGYNEQFF.

The rearrangement joins TRBV5-1 to TRBJ1-1; TRBD1 aligns across 7 bases. CDR3 length: 15 residues. After removal of 3 bases from V and 0 bases from J, the junction contained 5 bases not matched to a gene. The germline V gene has CDR1 SGHRS and CDR2 YFSETQ. Written as DNA, the CDR3 is TGCGCCAGCAGCTCCGCGGGACAGATGAACACTGAAGCTTTCTTT. Its translation is CASSSAGQMNTEAFF.

This clone was recorded once. The chain employs TRBV6-6 and TRBJ1-1; no clear D gene. Germline values: CDR1 MNHNY, CDR2 SVGAGI (reference sequence). The CDR3 is made up of 11 amino acids. V dropped 6 bases and J dropped 11 bases, with 13 bases sitting between them. The CDR3 spells CASRNRLSAFF. As DNA, the CDR3 is TGTGCCAGCAGAAACAGACTGTCGGCTTTCTTT.

The chain has TRBV9 and TRBJ1-6; D uncertain. V lost 0 bases, J lost 10 bases, and 14 bases lay in between. This CDR3 is built from 15 residues. The germline CDR1 and CDR2 sequences are SGDLS and YYNGEE. CDR3 sequence (DNA): TGTGCCAGCAGCGTAGAAGGTTCGGGTTGGTCACCCCTCCACTTT. Translating gives CASSVEGSGWSPLHF.

V and J are TRBV19 and TRBJ2-7; tentative D call: TRBD1 (6 bases). The CDR3 runs 16 residues. Germline CDR1 LNHDA, CDR2 SQIVND (reference sequence). Between the trimmed V and J ends, which lost 6 bases and 3 bases, there was a span of 21 bases. In DNA, the CDR3 is TGTGCCAGTAGCCCCCCCCCAGGGGCCCTCGACTACGAGCAGTACTTC. It encodes CASSPPPGALDYEQYF.

V is TRBV7-9 and J is TRBJ1-2; 7 positions match TRBD1. Germline CDR1 is SEHNR and CDR2 is FQNEAQ (reference sequence). This CDR3 comprises 17 residues. The V segment lost 3 bases and the J segment 6 bases; nucleotides outside the gene matches: 16. The CDR3 region is CASSFPYQTWDSDGYTF. For the CDR3, the DNA is TGTGCCAGCAGCTTTCCCTACCAAACCTGGGACAGTGATGGCTACACCTTC.

V gene TRBV5-4 combines with J gene TRBJ2-5; TRBD1 agrees at 8 bases. The CDR3 has 16 residues. Germline V lookup: CDR1 SGHNT, CDR2 YYREEE (reference sequence). J was trimmed by 5 bases and V by 4 bases; bases with no gene match: 13. Here the CDR3 reads CASSPPGQARGETQYF. CDR3 DNA: TGTGCCAGCAGCCCCCCGGGACAGGCCCGAGGGGAGACCCAGTACTTC.

The V gene is TRBV7-9, the J gene TRBJ1-4; 7 bases fit TRBD1. Per the germline V gene, CDR1 is SEHNR and CDR2 is FQNEAQ (reference sequence). V dropped 7 bases and J dropped 3; count of bases not matched to a gene: 14. The CDR3 is 17 residues long. CDR3 coding DNA: TGTGCCAGCACCCAGGGCGGCAGGGGGAGGTCTAATGAAAAACTGTTTTTT. It codes for CASTQGGRGRSNEKLFF.